This TCR beta chain emerged from a study of blood T cell repertoires in COVID-19 (dated by TCRdb to the early 2020s). Concerning the study at large: Samples covering the acute and convalescent phases of COVID-19 were provided by collaborators in the United States, Italy and Spain. Nearly every sample came with metadata listing a de-identified subject ID, COVID-19 status, age in years and sex. The repertoires were released in a freely available public database intended as a resource for research on the immune response to SARS-CoV-2. Where available, HLA class I and class II types were obtained from metadata supplied by the sample provider rather than from assay-based typing. The dataset comprised deeply sampled blood TCRbeta repertoires from subjects exposed to, actively infected with, or recovered from COVID-19. The prospective study material was composed of cDNA or gDNA derived from T cells, B-cell-depleted T cells, or PBMCs. The samples were drawn from the first 160 participants of the ongoing ImmuneRACE study and from 1,254 subjects provided by 6 global collaborators.

The immunoSEQ Assay, a bias-controlled multiplex PCR, was used to amplify TCRbeta CDR3 regions from genomic DNA. The authors processed their data as follows. The number of nucleated cells in each sample was estimated from the amplification of reference gene primers within the assay. Sequence reads were collapsed and filtered to measure the absolute abundance of every unique TCRbeta CDR3 rearrangement. For each sample, productive Simpson clonality was calculated as the square root of Simpson's diversity index across productive rearrangements. TCRdb obtained this table from immuneACCESS and retained in-frame rearrangements with V and J assigned. These tables miss some clones; where compared with another copy, unresolved V genes account for less than half of the shortfall, and the remainder is unexplained. That table supplies the V and J calls and clone size; D and trimming were determined from the DNA. In all, the sample holds some 130,000 clones, and 70% to 80% of those were seen once. Under 5% of the sample rests with the top ten.

As to this clone: Which antigen it targets is not known. No base quality information exists; no much larger clone differs at one position.

Each collaborating institution followed its own protocols to collect whole blood in K2EDTA tubes. For TCRbeta analysis, collaborators shipped samples as frozen whole blood, isolated PBMCs, or DNA extracted from either of those sample types. Trimming takes 0 bases off V and 2 bases off J; junction bases not matched to a gene: 5. The CDR3 has 15 amino acids, counting the end cysteine and phenylalanine. Of all the DNA, just the CDR3 is kept, 45 bases in frame from base 1. CDR1 SGDLS and CDR2 YYNGEE were looked up in the germline V gene. What the research found in general, with its limitations: How much clinical and demographic metadata was included differed by source and by participant, and the metadata was provided uncurated.

Sequencing was carried out using peripheral blood. This clonotype was obtained from a woman aged 80 or over with acute or convalescent COVID-19. The V and J genes are TRBV9 and TRBJ2-7; TRBD2 lines up with 7 middle nucleotides. Read as DNA, the sequence is TGTGCCAGCAGCGTAGGGGGGGGATTCCCCTACGAGCAGTACTTC. Translated, this is CASSVGGGFPYEQYF. The full variable domain, completed from the reference TRBV9 and TRBJ2-7 proteins outside the CDR3, reads DSGVTQTPKHLITATGQRVTLRCSPRSGDLSVYWYQQSLDQGLQFLIQYYNGEERAKGNILERFSAQQFPDLHSELNLSSLELGDSALYFCASSVGGGFPYEQYFGPGTRLTVT.